This T cell receptor (beta chain) was captured by sequencing in a study of T cells expressing NK-cell markers. Across the whole study: The eight sequenced donors comprised seven who were HCMV-seropositive and one who was seronegative.

The study, taken as a whole, reports: The study found dominant NKG2C+ clonotypes at 1.0-7.0% of CD8+ T cells in five or six donors.

Concerning this clonotype itself: No antigen is known for it.

CDR1 and CDR2 from the germline V gene are SGHRS and YFSETQ. This CDR3 has 15 residues. Following a re-call of the 5' RACE reads, TCRdb has one entry per CDR3 protein and lacks DNA. The table lists roughly 420,000 distinct CDR3 sequences, with less than 7.5% in the top ten. This sequence originates from a woman aged 18 to 75 in good health. The gene calls are TRBV5-1 and TRBJ1-2; no DNA is available, so the TRBD1 call from TCRdb remains unchecked. The sample taken for sequencing was blood T cells: a sorted CD56 or NKG2C T cell subset, CD4+ or CD8+ T cells, or bulk PBMC T cells (not recorded which). CDR3 region: CASSASGTGLQGYTF.